This T cell receptor beta chain was sequenced for a study of T cell changes during pregnancy in multiple sclerosis. This clone was detected only a few times. Assay used: immunoSEQ multiplex PCR; TCRdb lists only in-frame clones, some missing. The sample has around 56,000 clones, 80% to 90% seen once. V lost 5 bases to trimming and J lost 4 bases, with 15 bases between them. CDR1 is SGHVS and CDR2 is FQNEAQ in the germline V gene. This CDR3 comprises 15 residues. The chain uses TRBV7-8 and TRBJ2-1; TRBD1 is a possible D gene (7 bases). This material consisted of CD4+ T cells from peripheral blood mononuclear cells, taken in the third trimester of pregnancy. The receptor was isolated from a female donor with multiple sclerosis, enrolled in a pregnancy study. The CDR3 DNA is TGTGCCAGCAGCCGACAGGGACTGGGATACAATGAGCAGTTCTTC. The encoded protein is CASSRQGLGYNEQFF.